The following is a TCR beta chain sequence with its context. Clones were sequenced by immunoSEQ multiplex PCR, and TCRdb holds only the in-frame ones, with some missing. The sample yields 25,000 to 35,000 clones, under 95% seen once. This CDR3 is built from 13 residues. Germline values: CDR1 SGHVS, CDR2 FQNEAQ. The V gene lost 2 bases and the J gene lost 4 bases, with 6 bases spanning the gap. This record belongs to a study of T cell changes during pregnancy in multiple sclerosis. The TCR originated in a female donor in good health, enrolled as a control in a pregnancy study. The chain couples TRBV7-8 to TRBJ1-5, with a possible D match to TRBD1 (5 bases). Here the sequenced sample was CD4+ T cells from peripheral blood mononuclear cells, taken in the second trimester of pregnancy. CDR3 protein: CASSLQGNQPQHF. The CDR3 DNA reads TGTGCCAGCAGCTTACAGGGTAATCAGCCCCAGCATTTT.